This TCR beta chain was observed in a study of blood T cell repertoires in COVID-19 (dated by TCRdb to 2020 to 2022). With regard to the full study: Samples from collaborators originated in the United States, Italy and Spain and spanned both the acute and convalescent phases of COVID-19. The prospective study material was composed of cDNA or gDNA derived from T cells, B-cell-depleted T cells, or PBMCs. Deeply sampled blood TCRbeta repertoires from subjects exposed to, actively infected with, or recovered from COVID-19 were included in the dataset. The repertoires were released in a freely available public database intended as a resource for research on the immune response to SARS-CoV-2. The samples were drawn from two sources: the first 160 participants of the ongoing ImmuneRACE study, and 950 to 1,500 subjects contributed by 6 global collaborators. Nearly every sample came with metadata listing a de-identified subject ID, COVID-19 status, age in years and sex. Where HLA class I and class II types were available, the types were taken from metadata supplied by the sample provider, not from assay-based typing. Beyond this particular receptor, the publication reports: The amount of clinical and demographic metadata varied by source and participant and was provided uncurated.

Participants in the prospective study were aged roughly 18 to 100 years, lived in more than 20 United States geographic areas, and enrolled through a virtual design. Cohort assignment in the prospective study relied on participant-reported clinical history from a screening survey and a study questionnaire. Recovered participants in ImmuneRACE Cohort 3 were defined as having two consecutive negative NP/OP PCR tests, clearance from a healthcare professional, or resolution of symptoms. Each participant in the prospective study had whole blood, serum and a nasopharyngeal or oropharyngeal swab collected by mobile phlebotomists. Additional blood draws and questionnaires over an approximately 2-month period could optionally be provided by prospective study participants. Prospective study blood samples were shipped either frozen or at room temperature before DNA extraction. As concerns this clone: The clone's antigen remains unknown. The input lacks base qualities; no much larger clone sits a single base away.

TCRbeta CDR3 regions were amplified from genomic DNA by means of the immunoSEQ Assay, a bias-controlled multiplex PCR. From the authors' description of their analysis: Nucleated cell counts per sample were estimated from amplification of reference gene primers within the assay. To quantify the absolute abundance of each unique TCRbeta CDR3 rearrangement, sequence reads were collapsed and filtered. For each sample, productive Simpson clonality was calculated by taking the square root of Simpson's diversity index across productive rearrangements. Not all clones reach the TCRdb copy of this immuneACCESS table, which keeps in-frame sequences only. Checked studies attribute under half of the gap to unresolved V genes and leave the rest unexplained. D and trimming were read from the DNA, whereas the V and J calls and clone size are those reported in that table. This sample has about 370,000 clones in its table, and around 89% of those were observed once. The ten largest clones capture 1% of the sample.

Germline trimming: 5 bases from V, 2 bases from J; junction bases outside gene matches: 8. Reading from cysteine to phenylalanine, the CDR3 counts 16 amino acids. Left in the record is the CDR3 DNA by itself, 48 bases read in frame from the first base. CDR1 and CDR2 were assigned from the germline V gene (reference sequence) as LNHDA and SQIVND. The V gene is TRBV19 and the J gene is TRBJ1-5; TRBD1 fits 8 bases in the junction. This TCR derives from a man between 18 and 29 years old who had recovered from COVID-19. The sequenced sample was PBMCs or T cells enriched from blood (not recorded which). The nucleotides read TGTGCCAGTAGTGGACGACAGGGGTATGGCAATCAGCCCCAGCATTTT. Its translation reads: CASSGRQGYGNQPQHF. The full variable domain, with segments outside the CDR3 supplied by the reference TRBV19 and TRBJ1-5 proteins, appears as DGGITQSPKYLFRKEGQNVTLSCEQNLNHDAMYWYRQDPGQGLRLIYYSQIVNDFQKGDIAEGYSVSREKKESFPLTVTSAQKNPTAFYLCASSGRQGYGNQPQHFGDGTRLSIL.